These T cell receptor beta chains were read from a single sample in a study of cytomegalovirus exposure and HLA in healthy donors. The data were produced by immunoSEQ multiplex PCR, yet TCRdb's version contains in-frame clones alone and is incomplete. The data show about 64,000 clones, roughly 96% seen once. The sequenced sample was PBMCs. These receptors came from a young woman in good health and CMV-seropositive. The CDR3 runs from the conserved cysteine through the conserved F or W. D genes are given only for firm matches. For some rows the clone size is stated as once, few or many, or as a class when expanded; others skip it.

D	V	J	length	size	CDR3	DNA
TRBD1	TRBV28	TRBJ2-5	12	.	CASSLQGATQYF	TGTGCCAGCAGTTTGCAGGGGGCGACCCAGTACTTC
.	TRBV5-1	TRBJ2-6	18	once	CASSVDRYLPSGANVLTF	TGCGCCAGCAGCGTGGACAGATACCTTCCTTCTGGGGCCAACGTCCTGACTTTC
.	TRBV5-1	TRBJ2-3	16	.	CASSLELAGRTDTQYF	TGCGCCAGCAGCTTGGAGCTAGCTGGGCGCACAGATACGCAGTATTTT
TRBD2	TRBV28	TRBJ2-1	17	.	CASSLGKRGSSYNEQFF	TGTGCCAGCAGTTTAGGCAAGCGGGGGAGCTCCTACAATGAGCAGTTCTTC
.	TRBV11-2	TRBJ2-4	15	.	CASSARDIAKNIQYF	TGTGCCAGCAGCGCCCGGGACATAGCCAAAAACATTCAGTACTTC
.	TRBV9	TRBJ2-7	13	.	CASSVGSTYEQYF	TGTGCCAGCAGCGTCGGGTCTACCTACGAGCAGTACTTC
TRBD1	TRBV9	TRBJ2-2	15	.	CASSTRQGAAGELFF	TGTGCCAGCAGCACCCGACAGGGGGCGGCCGGGGAGCTGTTTTTT
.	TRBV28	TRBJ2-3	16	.	CASSLSKLIPTDTQYF	TGTGCCAGCAGTTTATCGAAACTAATCCCCACAGATACGCAGTATTTT
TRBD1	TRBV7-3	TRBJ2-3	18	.	CASSLRGDRGLRSDTQYF	TGTGCCAGCAGCTTAAGGGGCGACAGGGGGCTCCGGTCAGATACGCAGTATTTT
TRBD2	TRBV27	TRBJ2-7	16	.	CASSPYSGSGFYEQYF	TGTGCCAGCAGTCCCTATAGCGGGAGTGGGTTTTACGAGCAGTACTTC
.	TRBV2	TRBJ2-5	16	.	CASRGAEAPSQETQYF	TGTGCCAGCAGGGGAGCGGAGGCCCCCTCACAAGAGACCCAGTACTTC
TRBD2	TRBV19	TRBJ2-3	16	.	CASSFSGGPGTDTQYF	TGTGCCAGTAGTTTTAGCGGGGGCCCTGGCACAGATACGCAGTATTTT
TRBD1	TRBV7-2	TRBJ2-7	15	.	CASSFGQARPYEQYF	TGTGCCAGCAGCTTCGGACAGGCCCGACCCTACGAGCAGTACTTC
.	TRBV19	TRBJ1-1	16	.	CASSTRSGEINTEAFF	TGTGCCAGTAGTACCCGTAGTGGGGAGATTAACACTGAAGCTTTCTTT
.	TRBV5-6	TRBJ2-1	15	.	CASSPEQGAYNEQFF	TGTGCCAGCAGCCCGGAGCAGGGTGCCTACAATGAGCAGTTCTTC
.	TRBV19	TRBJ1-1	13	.	CASSWGPGTEAFF	TGTGCCAGTAGTTGGGGCCCAGGCACTGAAGCTTTCTTT
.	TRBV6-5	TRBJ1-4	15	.	CASSYWKGYNEKLFF	TGTGCCAGCAGTTACTGGAAGGGGTATAATGAAAAACTGTTTTTT
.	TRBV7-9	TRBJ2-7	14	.	CASSSLTAGDEQYF	TGTGCCAGCAGCAGTTTGACGGCGGGTGACGAGCAGTACTTC
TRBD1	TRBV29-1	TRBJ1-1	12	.	CRSDRTNTEAFF	TGCAGATCGGACAGGACGAACACTGAAGCTTTCTTT
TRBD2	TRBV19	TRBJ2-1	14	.	CASSIGTSYNEQFF	TGTGCCAGTAGTATAGGGACTAGCTACAATGAGCAGTTCTTC
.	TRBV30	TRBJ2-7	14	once	CAWDSISQDYEQYF	TGTGCCTGGGATAGCATCAGCCAAGACTACGAGCAGTACTTC
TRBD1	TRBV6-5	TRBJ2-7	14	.	CASSRDRVSYEQYF	TGTGCCAGCAGTCGGGACAGGGTCTCCTACGAGCAGTACTTC
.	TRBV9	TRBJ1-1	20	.	CASSVGYQGRPRGGNTEAFF	TGTGCCAGCAGCGTAGGGTATCAGGGACGGCCCAGGGGTGGGAACACTGAAGCTTTCTTT
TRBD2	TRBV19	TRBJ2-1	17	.	CASSPTSGSSSYNEQFF	TGTGCCAGTAGTCCCACTAGCGGGAGTAGCTCCTACAATGAGCAGTTCTTC
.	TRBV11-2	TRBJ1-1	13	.	CASSLSGNTEAFF	TGTGCCAGCAGCTTATCGGGGAACACTGAAGCTTTCTTT
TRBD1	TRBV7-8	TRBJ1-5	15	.	CASSLRDRESQPQHF	TGTGCCAGCAGCCTCCGGGACAGGGAATCTCAGCCCCAGCATTTT
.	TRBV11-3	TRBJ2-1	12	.	CASSLSYNEQFF	TGTGCCAGCAGCCTCAGCTACAATGAGCAGTTCTTC
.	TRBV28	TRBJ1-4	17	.	CASSLRSTGLTNEKLFF	TGTGCCAGCAGTTTAAGGAGTACAGGGCTAACTAATGAAAAACTGTTTTTT
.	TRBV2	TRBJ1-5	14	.	CASSELGARQPQHF	TGTGCCAGCAGTGAACTGGGGGCAAGGCAGCCCCAGCATTTT
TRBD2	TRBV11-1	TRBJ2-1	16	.	CASSLGLAGGNNEQFF	TGTGCCAGCAGCTTAGGACTAGCGGGAGGGAACAATGAGCAGTTCTTC
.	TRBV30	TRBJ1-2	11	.	CAWSRGNGYTF	TGTGCCTGGAGTCGGGGGAATGGCTACACCTTC
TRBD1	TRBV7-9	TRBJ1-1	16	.	CASSLFLGQGATEAFF	TGTGCCAGCAGCTTATTTTTGGGACAGGGGGCAACTGAAGCTTTCTTT
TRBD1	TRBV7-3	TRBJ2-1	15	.	CASSRGGQGADEQFF	TGTGCCAGCAGCCGAGGGGGACAGGGGGCGGATGAGCAGTTCTTC
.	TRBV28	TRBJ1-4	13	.	CASKTAYNEKLFF	TGTGCCAGCAAAACAGCCTATAATGAAAAACTGTTTTTT
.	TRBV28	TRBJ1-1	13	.	CASSLRRVTEAFF	TGTGCCAGCAGTTTACGTCGGGTGACTGAAGCTTTCTTT
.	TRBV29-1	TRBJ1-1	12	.	CSVSGLNTEAFF	TGCAGCGTTAGTGGACTCAACACTGAAGCTTTCTTT
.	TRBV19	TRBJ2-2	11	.	CASEDLGELFF	TGTGCCAGTGAGGATCTCGGGGAGCTGTTTTTT
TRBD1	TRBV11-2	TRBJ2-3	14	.	CASSRDRGSDTQYF	TGTGCCAGCAGCCGGGACAGGGGATCGGATACGCAGTATTTT
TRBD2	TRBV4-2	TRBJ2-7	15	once	CASSQGTSGSPEQYF	TGTGCCAGCAGCCAAGGGACTAGCGGGAGCCCCGAGCAGTACTTC
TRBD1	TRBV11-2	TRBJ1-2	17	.	CASSLVRRENRGTGYTF	TGTGCCAGCAGCTTAGTACGTCGTGAAAACAGGGGGACTGGCTACACCTTC
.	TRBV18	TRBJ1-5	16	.	CASSPNVQSSNQPQHF	TGTGCCAGCTCACCAAATGTACAGTCTAGCAATCAGCCCCAGCATTTT
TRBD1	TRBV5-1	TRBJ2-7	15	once	CASSLAGTGNYEQYF	TGCGCCAGCAGCTTGGCCGGGACAGGGAACTACGAGCAGTACTTC
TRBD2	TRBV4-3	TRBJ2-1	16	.	CASSQNLAGGTNEQFF	TGCGCCAGCAGCCAGAACCTAGCGGGGGGAACCAATGAGCAGTTCTTC
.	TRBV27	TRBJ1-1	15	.	CASSQRQGGNTEAFF	TGTGCCAGCAGTCAAAGGCAGGGCGGTAACACTGAAGCTTTCTTT
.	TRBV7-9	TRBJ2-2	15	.	CASSLLGAVTGELFF	TGTGCCAGCAGCTTATTGGGGGCGGTCACCGGGGAGCTGTTTTTT
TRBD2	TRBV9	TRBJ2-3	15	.	CASSVSGGATDTQYF	TGTGCCAGCAGCGTTAGCGGGGGGGCCACAGATACGCAGTATTTT
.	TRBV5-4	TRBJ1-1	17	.	CASSGGFGAGANTEAFF	TGTGCCAGCAGCGGGGGGTTCGGGGCAGGCGCGAACACTGAAGCTTTCTTT